Here is one TCR beta chain with its context. This specimen comes from a study of blood T cell repertoires in COVID-19. Study summary: T cells, B-cell-depleted T cells, or PBMCs provided the cDNA or gDNA that served as material.

The authors' processing: Counts of nucleated cells, estimated from reference gene primer amplification, were obtained. The protocol was immunoSEQ multiplex PCR, while the TCRdb copy is restricted to in-frame clones and leaves out a portion. V and J calls and clone size come straight from that table; D and trimming were deduced from the DNA. The table includes approximately 40,000 clones, around 83% detected once. Germline V gives CDR1 MNHEY, CDR2 SVGEGT. The CDR3 has 15 amino acids. The V gene lost 0 bases and the J gene lost 2 bases, with 8 bases spanning the gap. This chain links TRBV6-2 or TRBV6-3 with TRBJ2-1; D ambiguous. The specimen was peripheral blood. The clonotype was recovered from a middle-aged man in a cohort sampled during active COVID-19. The CDR3 loop is CASSYSFNTYNEQFF. For the CDR3, the DNA is TGTGCCAGCAGTTACTCGTTTAATACCTACAATGAGCAGTTCTTC.